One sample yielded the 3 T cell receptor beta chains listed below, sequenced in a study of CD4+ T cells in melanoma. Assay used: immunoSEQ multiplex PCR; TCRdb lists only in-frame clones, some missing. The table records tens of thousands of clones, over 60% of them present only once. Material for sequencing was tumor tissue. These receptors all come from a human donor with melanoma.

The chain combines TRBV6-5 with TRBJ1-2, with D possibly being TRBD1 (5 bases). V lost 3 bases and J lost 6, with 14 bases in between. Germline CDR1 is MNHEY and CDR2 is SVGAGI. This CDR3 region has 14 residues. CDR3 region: CASSYSLGGDGYTF. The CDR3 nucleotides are TGTGCCAGCAGTTATTCGTTAGGAGGGGATGGCTACACCTTC.

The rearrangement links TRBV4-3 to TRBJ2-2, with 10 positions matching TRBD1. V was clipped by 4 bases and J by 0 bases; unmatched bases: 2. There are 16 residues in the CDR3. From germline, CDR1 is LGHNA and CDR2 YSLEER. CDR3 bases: TGCGCCAGCAGCCGAGGACAGGGGGCGAACACCGGGGAGCTGTTTTTT. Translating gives CASSRGQGANTGELFF.

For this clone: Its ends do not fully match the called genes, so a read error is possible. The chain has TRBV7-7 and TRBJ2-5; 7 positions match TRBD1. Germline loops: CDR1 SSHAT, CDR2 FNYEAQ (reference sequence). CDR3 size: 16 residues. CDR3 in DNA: TGTGCTAGCAGCTTAGGCCGGGACAGCCTCCAAGAGACCCAGTACTTC. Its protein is CASSLGRDSLQETQYF.